The next 27 T cell receptor beta chains were all read from a single sample in a study of T-cell reconstitution after alpha-beta-depleted transplantation in children. Unique molecular identifiers were incorporated into the prepared TCRbeta library. Each CDR3 protein is one row after TCRdb ran MiXCR on the PCR reads. The data contain 300,000 to 350,000 distinct CDR3 sequences, roughly 21% of them singletons. The sample was PBMCs, mostly from graft donor cells, taken 180 days after TCRalphabeta/CD19-depleted stem cell transplant. These receptor sequences come from a male patient younger than 18 who had a stem cell transplant for acute lymphoblastic leukemia, so the T cells may come from the graft donor.

This chain joins TRBV6-1 and TRBJ2-2; possible D gene TRBD2, 6 bases. This CDR3 has 15 residues. V lost 4 bases, J lost 0 bases, and 9 bases lay in between. The V gene's germline CDR1 is MNHNS and CDR2 SASEGT. The CDR3 DNA follows: TGTGCCAGCAGTGGGGGACTGCCGAACACCGGGGAGCTGTTTTTT. This translates into CASSGGLPNTGELFF.

This chain connects TRBV6-4 to TRBJ2-2; TRBD2 agrees at 12 bases. This CDR3 spans 16 amino acids. The V and J ends lost 6 bases and 4 bases, in that order; junction bases with no gene match: 6. Germline V lookup: CDR1 MRHNA, CDR2 SNTAGT. CDR3 bases: TGTGCCAGCAGAGCCGGGACTAGCGGGTTCACCGGGGAGCTGTTTTTT. Residues: CASRAGTSGFTGELFF.

The rearrangement joins TRBV11-2 to TRBJ2-5, with D perhaps TRBD1 or TRBD2 (6 bases each). CDR1 and CDR2 (germline): SGHAT, FQNNGV. Trimming left V 5 bases short and J 5 bases short, with 15 bases between. The CDR3 is made up of 14 amino acids. In DNA, the CDR3 is TGTGCCAGCAGCCCATCGGGGGCGGGGGAGACCCAGTACTTC. It specifies CASSPSGAGETQYF.

The rearrangement joins TRBV10-2 to TRBJ2-4; D ambiguous. This CDR3 has 15 residues. From germline, CDR1 is WSHSY and CDR2 SAAADI. V was cut by 2 bases and J by 8 bases, with 16 bases left in between. The CDR3 sequence is CASSEALGVRDIQYF. The CDR3 nucleotides are TGCGCCAGCAGTGAGGCGCTTGGGGTCCGGGACATTCAGTACTTC.

The chain is built from TRBV10-2 and TRBJ2-1; tentatively, D is TRBD2 (5 bases). Looked up from germline, CDR1 is WSHSY and CDR2 is SAAADI. The V end lost 8 bases, the J end lost 0 bases, and 17 bases lay between the germline ends. CDR3 length equals 16 residues. The CDR3 sequence: CASCNYPGSSYNEQFF. The CDR3 region has the DNA TGCGCCAGCTGTAATTATCCGGGAAGCTCCTACAATGAGCAGTTCTTC.

There are a few counts of this clonotype. CDR3: CATSGGQGALNTEAFF. CDR3 nucleotide sequence: TGTGCCACCAGTGGTGGACAGGGGGCCCTGAACACTGAAGCTTTCTTT. V gene TRBV24-1 combines with J gene TRBJ1-1; 11 nucleotides line up with TRBD1. The CDR3 is 16 amino acids. From germline, CDR1 is KGHDR and CDR2 SFDVKD. Germline trimming cut 5 bases from V and 0 bases from J; bases unmatched to any gene: 4.

The chain links TRBV5-1 to TRBJ2-7, with D unclear. There are 12 residues in the CDR3. Germline V lookup: CDR1 SGHRS, CDR2 YFSETQ. The V and J ends lost 2 bases and 2 bases respectively, with 5 bases between them. The CDR3 here is CASSLEAYEQYF. As DNA, the CDR3 is TGCGCCAGCAGCTTAGAGGCCTACGAGCAGTACTTC.

This clonotype has a handful of counts. This chain joins TRBV12-3 or TRBV12-4 and TRBJ2-7, with 10 bases aligning to TRBD1. V lost 5 bases and J lost 3; bases outside the gene matches: 4. CDR3 length equals 14 residues. Here the CDR3 reads CASSRTGGDYEQYF. CDR3 DNA sequence: TGTGCCAGCAGTCGGACAGGGGGGGACTACGAGCAGTACTTC.

This clonotype was seen more than once but under ten times. The rearrangement uses TRBV20-1 and TRBJ2-1; D is possibly TRBD1 or TRBD2 (5 bases each). Trimming stripped 1 base from V and 9 bases from J, with 10 bases between. This CDR3 is built from 12 residues. Germline V gives CDR1 DFQATT, CDR2 SNEGSKA (reference sequence). The CDR3 DNA is TGCAGTGCTAGAGGGAGTGGGGGTGAGCAGTTCTTC. It is translated as CSARGSGGEQFF.

This chain connects TRBV15 to TRBJ2-1; D gene ambiguous. This CDR3 is built from 14 residues. V lost 1 base and J 4 bases, leaving 8 bases between the germline ends. Germline-derived CDR1 and CDR2 are LNHNV and YYDKDF (reference sequence). The CDR3 loop is CATSRGLLYNEQFF. Written as DNA, the CDR3 is TGTGCCACCAGCAGAGGACTCCTTTACAATGAGCAGTTCTTC. Full variable domain (missing parts from reference TRBV15 and TRBJ2-1): DAMVIQNPRYQVTQFGKPVTLSCSQTLNHNVMYWYQQKSSQAPKLLFHYYDKDFNNEADTPDNFQSRRPNTSFCFLDIRSPGLGDTAMYLCATSRGLLYNEQFFGPGTRLTVL.

The V call is TRBV5-1, the J call TRBJ1-2; 10 bases line up with TRBD1. The CDR3 runs to 16 residues. The germline V gene encodes CDR1 SGHRS and CDR2 YFSETQ. The ends lost 0 bases at V and 2 bases at J; junction bases unmatched: 4. The CDR3 bases are TGCGCCAGCAGCTTGGCCGGGACAGGGGAGAACTATGGCTACACCTTC. It is translated as CASSLAGTGENYGYTF.

The chain is built from TRBV7-9 and TRBJ2-1, with D possibly being TRBD2 (5 bases). Per germline, CDR1 SEHNR and CDR2 FQNEAQ (reference sequence). There are 15 residues in the CDR3. V lost 5 bases and J 0 bases, leaving 11 bases between the germline ends. The CDR3, as DNA: TGTGCCAGCAGCGGACTCGTTAGCTCCTACAATGAGCAGTTCTTC. Protein product: CASSGLVSSYNEQFF.

This clonotype was observed a few times. The CDR3 loop reads CASSSAPEQYF. In nucleotides, the CDR3 is TGTGCCAGCAGTTCCGCCCCCGAGCAGTACTTC. The V gene is TRBV28, the J gene TRBJ2-7; unclear D gene. Germline CDR1 is MDHEN and CDR2 is SYDVKM. The CDR3 runs to 11 residues. V was clipped by 4 bases and J by 6 bases, with 7 bases between them.

The chain uses TRBV11-2 and TRBJ2-1; TRBD2 matches at 11 bases. The V gene's germline CDR1 is SGHAT and CDR2 FQNNGV. The CDR3 is 19 amino acids. Trimming took 1 base from V and 0 from J; bases not matched to a gene: 8. Here the CDR3 reads CASSLVGLAGGISYNEQFF. The CDR3 DNA sequence: TGTGCCAGCAGCTTAGTAGGGCTAGCGGGAGGTATCTCCTACAATGAGCAGTTCTTC.

V and J are TRBV29-1 and TRBJ2-2; D is unresolved. This CDR3 region has 11 residues. Germline-derived CDR1 and CDR2 are SQVTM and ANQGSEA. Deletions cut 5 bases from V and 3 bases from J, with 4 bases between. The CDR3 is CSVRDTGELFF. DNA for the CDR3: TGCAGCGTTAGGGACACCGGGGAGCTGTTTTTT.

This sequence joins TRBV6-1 and TRBJ2-7; 8 bases line up with TRBD1. CDR1 is MNHNS, CDR2 SASEGT, per germline. The CDR3 is 15 amino acids. With 3 bases clipped from V and 0 bases from J, the junction kept 4 bases outside the gene matches. CDR3: CASSDPGGPSYEQYF. The CDR3 nucleotides read TGTGCCAGCAGTGACCCAGGGGGCCCCTCCTACGAGCAGTACTTC.

This clonotype has just a few counts. The chain uses TRBV12-3 or TRBV12-4 and TRBJ2-7; 9 bases are a match to TRBD2. The junction had 16 bases not matched to a gene; V was cut back by 6 bases and J by 1 base. This CDR3 region has 18 residues. The DNA for the CDR3 is TGTGCCAGCAGCCCCCGTCTCCTGCTAGCGGGGACTTCCTACGAGCAGTACTTC. It yields the protein CASSPRLLLAGTSYEQYF.

This clonotype was seen ten or more times. This rearrangement joins TRBV7-9 to TRBJ2-7; perhaps D is TRBD1 or TRBD2 (6 bases each). The CDR3 contains 15 residues. V shed 3 bases and J shed 6 bases, with 18 bases lying between them. The germline V gene encodes CDR1 SEHNR and CDR2 FQNEAQ (reference sequence). CDR3 bases: TGTGCCAGCAGCTTCCCCGGCCTGGGGGGCGGCGAGCAGTACTTC. Translated, it gives CASSFPGLGGGEQYF.

This clonotype was found a few times. The chain couples TRBV5-1 to TRBJ1-2, with D perhaps matching TRBD1 (5 bases). Germline lookup yields CDR1 SGHRS and CDR2 YFSETQ. Trimming took 0 bases from V and 14 from J, leaving 17 bases between them. This CDR3 is 13 amino acids long. The CDR3 bases are TGCGCCAGCAGCTTGGAGACAGTATCACGAGGGACCTTC. Amino acid sequence: CASSLETVSRGTF.

The chain combines TRBV5-4 with TRBJ2-5; the match to TRBD2 covers 10 bases. CDR1 and CDR2 (germline): SGHNT, YYREEE (reference sequence). Unmatched junction bases numbered 4, after V lost 4 bases and J lost 4 bases. This CDR3 comprises 14 residues. In DNA, the CDR3 is TGTGCCAGCAGCGTGCTAGCGGGGGCAGAGACCCAGTACTTC. Protein product: CASSVLAGAETQYF.

The chain is built from TRBV20-1 and TRBJ2-7; D perhaps matches TRBD1 (6 bases). The CDR3 has 12 amino acids. V was trimmed by 2 bases and J by 9 bases, leaving 14 bases between them. The germline gives CDR1 DFQATT, CDR2 SNEGSKA (reference sequence). The CDR3 region has the DNA TGCAGTGCTAGAAGCGACAGGCAGGTGCAGTACTTC. It is translated as CSARSDRQVQYF.

This clonotype was detected only a few times. The chain employs TRBV28 and TRBJ2-5; D gene ambiguous. The CDR3 sequence is 15 residues long. V was pared by 6 bases and J by 1 base, with 15 bases between. Germline-derived CDR1 and CDR2 are MDHEN and SYDVKM. This CDR3 is CASSPLAGVQETQYF. The CDR3 DNA sequence: TGTGCCAGCAGCCCCCTCGCTGGGGTCCAAGAGACCCAGTACTTC.

The chain recombines TRBV27 with TRBJ1-1; D call uncertain. V was pared by 3 bases and J by 0 bases, with 8 bases between. This CDR3 spans 14 amino acids. In germline, CDR1 is MNHEY, CDR2 SMNVEV (reference sequence). The CDR3 here is CASSFWGMNTEAFF. The CDR3 DNA reads TGTGCCAGCAGTTTCTGGGGAATGAACACTGAAGCTTTCTTT.

CDR3 sequence reads: CASKGFDLNTEAFF. CDR3 sequence (DNA): TGTGCCAGCAAGGGGTTCGATTTGAACACTGAAGCTTTCTTT. The chain links TRBV19 to TRBJ1-1; a possible D gene is TRBD1 (5 bases). The CDR3 has 14 amino acids. V lost 9 bases, J lost 0 bases, and 14 bases lay in between. Germline lookup yields CDR1 LNHDA and CDR2 SQIVND (reference sequence).

The chain recombines TRBV20-1 with TRBJ2-5; 10 bases fit TRBD1. CDR1 is DFQATT and CDR2 is SNEGSKA in the germline V gene (reference sequence). The CDR3 sequence is 12 residues long. V gave up 8 bases and J gave up 4 bases; unmatched junction bases: 4. CDR3 coding DNA: TGCAGTCGGGGACAGGGGAGAGAGACCCAGTACTTC. It yields the protein CSRGQGRETQYF.

This chain joins TRBV7-9 and TRBJ2-3; the D gene is possibly TRBD1 (5 bases). There are 16 residues in the CDR3. The V end lost 0 bases, the J end lost 0 bases, and 10 bases lay between the germline ends. From germline, CDR1 is SEHNR and CDR2 FQNEAQ (reference sequence). DNA of the CDR3: TGTGCCAGCAGCTTAGCCCGACAGCTGAGCACAGATACGCAGTATTTT. Translating it yields CASSLARQLSTDTQYF.

This clonotype was counted between two and nine times. This rearrangement joins TRBV5-1 to TRBJ2-7, with a weak D call TRBD1 (5 bases). Germline V gene sequence: CDR1 SGHRS, CDR2 YFSETQ. This CDR3 has 15 residues. Trimming cost V 0 bases and J 3 bases, with 13 bases left between them. For the CDR3, the DNA is TGCGCCAGCAGCTTGGCCCCAACAGGTGTCTACGAGCAGTACTTC. It yields the protein CASSLAPTGVYEQYF.